This is a list of T cell receptor beta chains from one sample in a study of CD8+ T cells in alopecia areata. This table comes from immunoSEQ multiplex PCR, and its TCRdb copy is limited to in-frame clones, with some not included. Here the sample spans approximately 200,000 clones, 58% being singletons. The specimen comprised CD4+ T cells sorted from blood, sampled at week 24, from a patient treated with tofacitinib. Receptors were obtained from a human donor with alopecia areata. The CDR3 runs from the conserved cysteine through the conserved F or W. The order of the fields is clone size, D gene, V gene, CDR3 length, J gene, CDR3 DNA, CDR3 protein. D genes are given only for firm matches. The size entry is marked missing in some rows and otherwise reads once, few, many or a size class.

>.|TRBD2|TRBV7-6|15|TRBJ2-5
TGTGCCAGCAGTCGTAGTGGGACTAGCCAAGAGACCCAGTACTTC
CASSRSGTSQETQYF
>.|.|TRBV15|13|TRBJ1-1
TGTGCCACCAGCAGAGATCTAGACACTGAAGCTTTCTTT
CATSRDLDTEAFF
>.|.|TRBV7-2|14|TRBJ1-2
TGTGCCAGCAGCTTCCTCCCACAGGGTGGCGGCTACACCTTC
CASSFLPQGGGYTF
>.|.|TRBV5-6|14|TRBJ2-3
TGTGCCAGCAGCCGGCCGGCGGGCACAGATACGCAGTATTTT
CASSRPAGTDTQYF
>.|TRBD2|TRBV7-3|17|TRBJ2-3
TGTGCCAGCAGCTCCGGACTAGCGGGAGAGGCTACAGATACGCAGTATTTT
CASSSGLAGEATDTQYF
>.|TRBD2|TRBV9|17|TRBJ2-1
TGTGCCAGCAGCGTATATCCGCAGCGGGGGGGCTACAATGAGCAGTTCTTC
CASSVYPQRGGYNEQFF
>.|.|TRBV29-1|14|TRBJ2-7
TGCAGCGTTGAAGATCCAGGCAGCGACTACGAGCAGTACTTC
CSVEDPGSDYEQYF
>.|TRBD1|TRBV6-1|15|TRBJ2-1
TGTGCCAGCAGTGAAGCATGGACAGGAGACAATGAGCAGTTCTTC
CASSEAWTGDNEQFF
>.|.|TRBV27|13|TRBJ1-6
TGTGCCAGCAGTTCCGGGACGCCTTCACCCCTCCACTTT
CASSSGTPSPLHF
>.|TRBD2|TRBV30|13|TRBJ2-5
TGTGCCTGGAGTGTAACGGGGGGAGAGACCCAGTACTTC
CAWSVTGGETQYF
>.|TRBD2|TRBV15|16|TRBJ2-7
TGTGCCACCAGCAGAGATTACGGCGGGAGAGGGTACGAGCAGTACTTC
CATSRDYGGRGYEQYF
>.|.|TRBV2|14|TRBJ1-2
TGTGCCAGCGGTTACCGGAGCCTGATCTATGGCTACACCTTC
CASGYRSLIYGYTF
>.|.|TRBV10-3|14|TRBJ1-1
TGTGCCATCAGCGCCGGGGGGGCGAAGGCTGAAGCTTTCTTT
CAISAGGAKAEAFF
>few|TRBD1|TRBV7-6|13|TRBJ1-2
TGTGCCAGCAGCTTAGGGACAGGGTCGGGCTACACCTTC
CASSLGTGSGYTF
>.|.|TRBV4-1|16|TRBJ2-7
TGCGCCAGCAGCCTTAGCCTTGGACTTAGCTCCTACGAGCAGTACTTC
CASSLSLGLSSYEQYF
>.|TRBD1|TRBV30|13|TRBJ2-1
TGTGCCTGGAGTGTAAAGGGGGCAAATGAGCAGTTCTTC
CAWSVKGANEQFF
>.|.|TRBV27|17|TRBJ2-6
TGTGCCAGCAGTCCAGATACGTCCAGCTCTGGGGCCAACGTCCTGACTTTC
CASSPDTSSSGANVLTF
>few|.|TRBV28|13|TRBJ1-2
TGTGCCAGCAGTTTTGTTGGGGACTATGGCTACACCTTC
CASSFVGDYGYTF
>.|TRBD1|TRBV7-2|14|TRBJ2-1
TGTGCCAGCAGACCAACAGGGGTGGGGAATGAGCAGTTCTTC
CASRPTGVGNEQFF
>.|TRBD2|TRBV28|16|TRBJ2-7
TGTGCCAGCAGCCTAGATGCTAGCGGGAACTCCTACGAGCAGTACTTC
CASSLDASGNSYEQYF
>few|.|TRBV11-1|12|TRBJ2-7
TGTGCCAGCAGCTTATTCGGGGACGAGCAGTACTTC
CASSLFGDEQYF
>few|TRBD1|TRBV7-9|18|TRBJ1-1
TGTGCCAGCAGCCTCAAGATCCCGGGACAGGGTATGAACACTGAAGCTTTCTTT
CASSLKIPGQGMNTEAFF
>few|.|TRBV7-8|13|TRBJ2-1
TGTGCCAGCAGCCCACAACGGGGCTATGAGCAGTTCTTC
CASSPQRGYEQFF
>few|.|TRBV19|12|TRBJ1-2
TGTGCCAGTAGTATGAACAGTAGAGGCTACACCTTC
CASSMNSRGYTF
>.|.|TRBV7-2|17|TRBJ2-7
TGTGCCAGCAGCTTAACCCAGGGCCTACCCGCCGAATACGAGCAGTACTTC
CASSLTQGLPAEYEQYF
>few|TRBD1|TRBV2|14|TRBJ2-5
TGTGCCAGCCAAACGGACAGGGCCCAAGAGACCCAGTACTTC
CASQTDRAQETQYF
>few|.|TRBV5-4|15|TRBJ1-1
TGTGCCAGCAGCTGGGATATAAACTCGAACACTGAAGCTTTCTTT
CASSWDINSNTEAFF
>.|TRBD1|TRBV29-1|13|TRBJ1-2
TGCAGCGTTGATGTAGGACAGGACTATGGCTACACCTTC
CSVDVGQDYGYTF
>.|TRBD2|TRBV7-2|15|TRBJ2-1
TGTGCCAGCAGCTCCGGACTAGCGGGGCGGGGGGAGCAGTTCTTC
CASSSGLAGRGEQFF
>.|TRBD1|TRBV30|15|TRBJ1-5
TGTGCCTGGGCGTCGGAGGGGGCAGGCAATCAGCCCCAGCATTTT
CAWASEGAGNQPQHF
>.|.|TRBV5-1|13|TRBJ2-5
TGCGCCAGCAGCTTGCTTGAACAAGAGACCCAGTACTTC
CASSLLEQETQYF
>.|TRBD1|TRBV29-1|13|TRBJ1-2
TGCAGCGGTCGACAGGGAGCTAACTATGGCTACACCTTC
CSGRQGANYGYTF
>.|.|TRBV5-1|15|TRBJ2-5
TGCGCCAGCATGACAGGACGGGGGTACCAAGAGACCCAGTACTTC
CASMTGRGYQETQYF
>.|TRBD1|TRBV15|14|TRBJ1-1
TGTGCCACCAGCAGAGTCGGACAGGGGGGTGAAGCTTTCTTT
CATSRVGQGGEAFF
>.|.|TRBV2|15|TRBJ1-6
TGTGCCAGCAGAGTCCTACGGTCCTATAATTCACCCCTCCACTTT
CASRVLRSYNSPLHF
>.|.|TRBV5-1|15|TRBJ1-2
TGCGCCAGCCGGACGGAGTCGACGCGGCTCTATGGCTACACCTTC
CASRTESTRLYGYTF
>.|.|TRBV4-3|15|TRBJ1-1
TGCGCCAGCAGCCGAATAGAGTACGGGAAGACTGAAGCTTTCTTT
CASSRIEYGKTEAFF
>.|TRBD1|TRBV6-5|15|TRBJ2-7
TGTGCCAGCAGTTACTCCGGACAGGGTTACTACGAGCAGTACTTC
CASSYSGQGYYEQYF
>few|TRBD1|TRBV5-4|16|TRBJ1-2
TGTGCCAGCAGCTTGGATTACAGGGGCGATAACTATGGCTACACCTTC
CASSLDYRGDNYGYTF
>.|.|TRBV29-1|12|TRBJ1-2
TGCAGCGTTGTAGAGGGCACTATCGGCTACACCTTC
CSVVEGTIGYTF
>.|.|TRBV29-1|14|TRBJ2-5
TGCAGCGTTGAAATAAATGGGGCCCAAGAGACCCAGTACTTC
CSVEINGAQETQYF
>.|.|TRBV30|12|TRBJ1-5
TGTGCCTGGAACAGGGGCAATCAGCCCCAGCATTTT
CAWNRGNQPQHF
>few|.|TRBV7-2|14|TRBJ2-2
TGTGCCAGCAGCCCGTTCGGGGTTCCCGGGGAGCTGTTTTTT
CASSPFGVPGELFF
>.|.|TRBV6-5|15|TRBJ1-1
TGTGCCAGCAGTTACTTTGGCAGGGTGAACACTGAAGCTTTCTTT
CASSYFGRVNTEAFF
>once|TRBD1|TRBV18|14|TRBJ1-1
TGTGCCAGCTCACCCCCGGGACAGGGGAATGAAGCTTTCTTT
CASSPPGQGNEAFF